One sample yielded the 2 T cell receptor beta chains listed below, sequenced in a study of blood T cells in healthy people across ages. Combining a sample-barcoded 5' primer with a J-beta primer mix, a second PCR ran for about 7 to 11 cycles. TCRdb processed the 5' RACE reads anew with MiXCR; each CDR3 protein has one entry. The sample yields 590,000 or so distinct CDR3 sequences, about 30% seen once. Specimen: blood. These receptors all stem from an elderly woman in good health.

The sample holds many counts of this clonotype. A clone one base away is much larger, so this may be a read error. The rearrangement joins TRBV5-1 to TRBJ2-5; no reliable D call. This CDR3 comprises 15 residues. The ends were cut back, 3 bases at V and 11 bases at J, with 23 bases in the middle. Looked up from germline, CDR1 is SGHRS and CDR2 is YFSETQ. The CDR3 region is CASSSTFLDADEQYF. The CDR3, as DNA: TGCGCCAGCAGCTCGACCTTTTTGGACGCGGATGAGCAGTACTTC.

As to this clonotype: The junction does not match germline at one end; this may be a read error. The V gene is TRBV20-1, the J gene TRBJ1-5; D ambiguous. CDR1 and CDR2 (germline): DFQATT, SNEGSKA (reference sequence). This CDR3 region has 13 residues. DNA for the CDR3: TGCATGGCGACGGCCTATAGCAATCAGCCACAGCATTTT. It yields the protein CMATAYSNQPQHF.